The 30 T cell receptor beta chains reported below all come from one sample, sequenced in a study of T cells after yellow fever vaccination. Using its own MiXCR run on the 5' RACE reads, TCRdb lists one record per CDR3 protein. Among around 590,000 distinct CDR3 sequences, 10% to 15% were seen once, and the ten largest hold about 16%. The specimen comprised PBMCs, sampled on the day of the yellow fever booster vaccination. The receptors stem from a man aged 25 to 45 who received the YFV17D yellow fever vaccine.

The gene calls are TRBV5-1 and TRBJ2-3; the D is unclear. Germline V gives CDR1 SGHRS, CDR2 YFSETQ. V gave up 4 bases and J gave up 3 bases, with 12 bases separating them. CDR3 length: 14 amino acids. CDR3 DNA sequence: TGCGCCAGCAGCCTGCAAGGGAAGACAGATACGCAGTATTTT. Encoded protein: CASSLQGKTDTQYF.

This chain links TRBV3-1 with TRBJ2-1; 7 bases agree with TRBD2. The CDR3 has 15 residues. V dropped 7 bases and J dropped 3; count of bases not matched to a gene: 9. CDR1 LGHDT and CDR2 YNNKEL come from the germline V gene (reference sequence). The CDR3 spells CASTVRGGSYNEQFF. For the CDR3, the DNA is TGTGCCAGCACCGTGCGGGGCGGGAGCTACAATGAGCAGTTCTTC.

The table lists this clonotype with many counts. This chain connects TRBV5-1 to TRBJ2-7; a possible D gene is TRBD1 (5 bases). V was clipped by 1 base and J by 3 bases, with 8 bases between them. Germline-derived CDR1 and CDR2 are SGHRS and YFSETQ. The CDR3 spans 13 residues. The CDR3 nucleotides are TGCGCCAGCAGCTTGAGCCAGGGCTACGAGCAGTACTTC. This translates into CASSLSQGYEQYF.

This clonotype was observed many times. The chain carries TRBV6-2 or TRBV6-3 and TRBJ2-3; no definite D call. The germline V and J ends were trimmed by 2 bases and 0 bases, with 3 bases remaining between them. The CDR3 totals 13 residues. The germline V gene has CDR1 MNHEY and CDR2 SVGEGT. DNA of the CDR3: TGTGCCAGCAGTTACGACAGCACAGATACGCAGTATTTT. Amino acid sequence: CASSYDSTDTQYF.

This clonotype turned up a few times. The chain joins TRBV11-1 to TRBJ2-6; TRBD1 agrees at 7 bases. This CDR3 has 19 amino acids. Germline V gene data show CDR1 as SGHAT and CDR2 as FQDESV (reference sequence). J gave up 0 bases and V 2 bases, and 10 bases lay outside the gene matches. The CDR3 bases are TGTGCCAGCAGCTTAAACGCCCGGGACAGAAGCTCTGGGGCCAACGTCCTGACTTTC. As protein: CASSLNARDRSSGANVLTF.

The J gene is TRBJ2-4, the V gene TRBV19, with 9 bases identical to TRBD2. CDR1 and CDR2 (germline): LNHDA, SQIVND (reference sequence). The CDR3 runs 14 residues. Trimming took 5 bases from V and 7 from J; bases not matched to a gene: 6. The CDR3 sequence: CASSFIGTSNIQYF. The CDR3 DNA follows: TGTGCCAGTAGTTTCATAGGGACTAGCAACATTCAGTACTTC.

The sample holds a few counts of this clonotype. CDR3 sequence (DNA): TGTGCCTGCGAAGGAGCGGAGGAAAACATTCAGTACTTC. Protein: CACEGAEENIQYF. This rearrangement joins TRBV28 to TRBJ2-4; weak D call: TRBD2 (5 bases). Germline V gene lookup returns CDR1 MDHEN and CDR2 SYDVKM. V was cut by 11 bases and J by 5 bases, with 16 bases left in between. The CDR3 sequence is 13 residues long.

This clonotype was recorded at least ten times. The chain joins TRBV4-3 to TRBJ2-3; tentative D call: TRBD2 (5 bases). Germline V gene data show CDR1 as LGHNA and CDR2 as YSLEER. V gave up 0 bases and J gave up 13 bases, with 14 bases separating them. The CDR3 contains 13 residues. The chain's CDR3 is CASSQDLMGAEYF. In DNA, the CDR3 is TGCGCCAGCAGCCAAGATCTGATGGGAGCCGAGTATTTT.

The chain uses TRBV29-1 and TRBJ2-1; 11 bases agree with TRBD2. Germline V lookup: CDR1 SQVTM, CDR2 ANQGSEA. The trim removed 0 bases at V and 3 bases at J, leaving 7 bases unmatched. CDR3 length equals 17 residues. The DNA of the CDR3 is TGCAGCGTTGAAGATTCACTAGCGGGAGTTGGCTACAATGAGCAGTTCTTC. It encodes CSVEDSLAGVGYNEQFF.

This clonotype turned up a few times. The chain joins TRBV7-2 to TRBJ2-1; 8 bases map to TRBD2. V trimming: 3 bases; J trimming: 2 bases; junction bases outside the gene matches: 6. This CDR3 comprises 16 residues. The germline V gene encodes CDR1 SGHTA and CDR2 FQGNSA. CDR3 DNA: TGTGCCAGCAGCTTCGCCGGGACTAGGACCTACAATGAGCAGTTCTTC. This codes for CASSFAGTRTYNEQFF.

This clonotype was counted between two and nine times. The rearrangement links TRBV7-8 to TRBJ1-1; D might be TRBD1 (6 bases). V was trimmed by 3 bases and J by 0 bases, leaving 14 bases between them. Germline V gene sequence: CDR1 SGHVS, CDR2 FQNEAQ. The CDR3 consists of 16 residues. The CDR3 here is CASSFAQGPMNTEAFF. Written as DNA, the CDR3 is TGTGCCAGCAGCTTCGCGCAGGGGCCTATGAACACTGAAGCTTTCTTT.

This chain links TRBV29-1 with TRBJ2-7, with D unclear. From germline, CDR1 is SQVTM and CDR2 ANQGSEA. V lost 6 bases and J 1 base, leaving 13 bases between the germline ends. The CDR3 runs to 13 residues. The CDR3 reads CSVVSDRSYEQYF. CDR3 nucleotides: TGCAGCGTAGTCAGCGATAGATCCTACGAGCAGTACTTC.

V gene TRBV28 combines with J gene TRBJ1-2; D gene uncertain. Germline V gene data show CDR1 as MDHEN and CDR2 as SYDVKM. Trimming took 2 bases from V and 7 from J, leaving 8 bases between them. CDR3 length: 12 amino acids. The CDR3 sequence: CASSLPGSGYTF. The CDR3 DNA reads TGTGCCAGCAGTTTACCTGGCAGTGGCTACACCTTC.

This clonotype was seen only a few times. This chain connects TRBV20-1 to TRBJ2-3; D may be TRBD2 (5 bases). CDR1 DFQATT and CDR2 SNEGSKA come from the germline V gene (reference sequence). The CDR3 totals 13 residues. The V and J ends lost 4 bases and 2 bases respectively, with 10 bases between them. CDR3 nucleotide sequence: TGCAGTGCTAAAAGCGGCTACACAGATACGCAGTATTTT. Translated: CSAKSGYTDTQYF.

The V call is TRBV20-1, the J call TRBJ1-5; no clear D gene. This CDR3 comprises 13 residues. CDR1 is DFQATT, CDR2 SNEGSKA, per germline (reference sequence). The ends were cut back, 8 bases at V and 1 base at J, with 12 bases in the middle. This chain's CDR3 is CSIGSASNQPQHF. For the CDR3, the DNA is TGCAGTATTGGTTCAGCAAGCAATCAGCCCCAGCATTTT.

V usage is TRBV7-2 and J usage is TRBJ1-5; TRBD1 aligns across 11 bases. Germline trimming cut 4 bases from V and 7 bases from J; bases unmatched to any gene: 6. The CDR3 is made up of 15 amino acids. Germline CDR1 reads SGHTA; CDR2 reads FQGNSA. The CDR3 loop is CASSSGQGAGQPQHF. The CDR3 DNA reads TGTGCCAGCAGCTCAGGACAGGGGGCAGGGCAGCCCCAGCATTTT.

This clonotype was seen only a few times. The chain carries TRBV20-1 and TRBJ2-7; a possible D gene is TRBD1 (6 bases). With 7 bases removed from V and 2 bases from J, the gap between germline ends came to 18 bases. The CDR3 spans 14 residues. Per the germline V gene, CDR1 is DFQATT and CDR2 is SNEGSKA (reference sequence). CDR3 protein: CSVADRRQAYEQYF. The CDR3 DNA reads TGCAGTGTAGCAGATAGGAGACAGGCCTACGAGCAGTACTTC.

The CDR3 bases are TGTGCCAGCAGCTTAGGGCCGACAGGGTCGGACGAGCAGTACTTC. As protein: CASSLGPTGSDEQYF. The chain employs TRBV7-9 and TRBJ2-7; 7 positions match TRBD1. The trim removed 1 base at V and 5 bases at J, leaving 8 bases unmatched. The germline CDR1 and CDR2 sequences are SEHNR and FQNEAQ (reference sequence). The CDR3 covers 15 residues.

This rearrangement joins TRBV20-1 to TRBJ1-6; a weak D match, TRBD1 (5 bases). The CDR3 loop spans 13 amino acids. V was cut by 7 bases and J by 7 bases, with 14 bases left in between. The germline V gene has CDR1 DFQATT and CDR2 SNEGSKA (reference sequence). CDR3 residues: CSVLDSANSPLHF. CDR3 nucleotides: TGCAGTGTCCTCGACAGTGCCAATTCACCCCTCCACTTT.

This clonotype was picked up many times. The chain recombines TRBV7-6 with TRBJ2-7, with 9 bases identical to TRBD1. The CDR3 extends over 14 amino acids. Germline loops: CDR1 SGHVS, CDR2 FNYEAQ. The V and J ends lost 5 bases and 2 bases, in that order; junction bases with no gene match: 4. The CDR3 nucleotides are TGTGCCAGCAGCGCGGGACAGGGCACCTACGAGCAGTACTTC. This encodes CASSAGQGTYEQYF.

This clonotype was observed a handful of times. V gene TRBV12-3 or TRBV12-4 combines with J gene TRBJ2-1; D ambiguous. The CDR3 runs to 15 residues. Trimming shortened V by 6 bases and J by 2 bases, and 14 bases separated the two germline ends. DNA of the CDR3: TGTGCCAGCAGCTCAACGGAGAGAACCTACAATGAGCAGTTCTTC. Translating it yields CASSSTERTYNEQFF.

This clonotype has only a few counts. The chain links TRBV5-4 to TRBJ2-1; 8 bases match TRBD2. This CDR3 has 15 amino acids. V shed 1 base, J shed 5 bases, and the junction held 5 bases outside the gene matches. Germline V gives CDR1 SGHNT, CDR2 YYREEE (reference sequence). CDR3 residues: CASSLQAGVHNEQFF. The CDR3 DNA follows: TGTGCCAGCAGCTTGCAAGCGGGAGTCCACAATGAGCAGTTCTTC. Variable domain in full (rest from reference TRBV5-4 and TRBJ2-1): ETGVTQSPTHLIKTRGQQVTLRCSSQSGHNTVSWYQQALGQGPQFIFQYYREEENGRGNFPPRFSGLQFPNYSSELNVNALELDDSALYLCASSLQAGVHNEQFFGPGTRLTVL.

The V call is TRBV7-2, the J call TRBJ2-7; no clear D gene. Germline assignment: CDR1 SGHTA and CDR2 FQGNSA. Trimming took off 2 bases at V and 0 bases at J, with 11 bases between the two ends. The CDR3 sequence is 15 residues long. The chain's CDR3 is CASSLRRRNSYEQYF. The CDR3 DNA follows: TGTGCCAGCAGCTTAAGGCGGCGCAACTCCTACGAGCAGTACTTC.

The rearrangement joins TRBV12-3 or TRBV12-4 to TRBJ2-3, with D unresolved. The germline V and J ends were trimmed by 7 bases and 1 base, with 12 bases remaining between them. The CDR3 is 14 residues long. CDR3 loop: CASKVHSGTDTQYF. The CDR3 DNA reads as TGTGCCAGCAAGGTCCATAGTGGCACAGATACGCAGTATTTT.

The chain uses TRBV9 and TRBJ1-6; no clear D. This CDR3 has 15 amino acids. Germline CDR1 and CDR2: SGDLS and YYNGEE. Trimming took 4 bases from V and 8 from J, leaving 16 bases between them. The CDR3 loop reads CASSPGSPGDSPLHF. The CDR3 bases are TGTGCCAGCAGCCCCGGAAGCCCCGGAGATTCACCCCTCCACTTT.

Notes on this clonotype: Germline is not matched at one junction end, which may reflect a read error. J is TRBJ2-3 and V is TRBV7-9; D is unresolved. The CDR3 totals 12 residues. Germline CDR1 reads SEHNR; CDR2 reads FQNEAQ (reference sequence). CDR3 coding DNA: TGTGCCTGCAGCCAAGACACAGATACGCAGTATTTT. Protein sequence: CACSQDTDTQYF. The full variable domain, completed using reference TRBV7-9 and TRBJ2-3, is DTGVSQNPRHKITKRGQNVTFRCDPISEHNRLYWYRQTLGQGPEFLTYFQNEAQLEKSRLLSDRFSAERPKGSFSTLEIQRTEQGDSAMYLCACSQDTDTQYFGPGTRLTVL.

This clonotype has more than one count but fewer than ten. This rearrangement joins TRBV7-3 to TRBJ2-2; TRBD1 aligns across 8 bases. The J segment lost 4 bases and the V segment lost 5 bases, leaving 9 bases of the junction unmatched. The CDR3 loop spans 16 amino acids. CDR1 and CDR2 from the germline V gene are SGHTA and FQGTGA. CDR3 nucleotide sequence: TGTGCCAGCAGCCTTCAGGGGGCGCGGGGCACCGGGGAGCTGTTTTTT. Its protein is CASSLQGARGTGELFF.

V and J are TRBV7-6 and TRBJ2-7; TRBD1 agrees at 8 bases. There are 14 residues in the CDR3. The junction had 9 bases not matched to a gene; V was cut back by 5 bases and J by 6 bases. Per germline, CDR1 SGHVS and CDR2 FNYEAQ. The CDR3 DNA reads TGTGCCAGCAGCCCTCAGGGGGCTCATGGCGAGCAGTACTTC. It is translated as CASSPQGAHGEQYF.

The chain recombines TRBV6-2 or TRBV6-3 with TRBJ1-5, with 7 bases lining up with TRBD1. The CDR3 spans 15 residues. Germline CDR1 MNHEY, CDR2 SVGEGT. Trimming took 6 bases from V and 2 from J; bases not matched to a gene: 7. CDR3 nucleotides: TGTGCCAGCAGGACCGGGACAGCCGGCAATCAGCCCCAGCATTTT. This encodes CASRTGTAGNQPQHF.

The gene calls are TRBV27 and TRBJ2-5; D possibly uses TRBD1 or TRBD2 (5 bases each). This CDR3 is 15 amino acids long. V lost 7 bases and J 0 bases, leaving 15 bases between the germline ends. From germline, CDR1 is MNHEY and CDR2 SMNVEV (reference sequence). In DNA, the CDR3 is TGTGCCAGCAATGTGGGGGAGCTTCACCAAGAGACCCAGTACTTC. As protein: CASNVGELHQETQYF.